This T cell receptor beta chain was found in a study of regulatory T cells in long-lasting Graves disease listed by TCRdb under 2021. Regarding the complete study: Newly diagnosed Graves' disease patients had taken antithyroid drugs for less than 3 months. The study was conducted in China and was registered as a clinical trial. A total of some 35 samples underwent TCR sequencing: about 13 from persistent and about 20 from newly diagnosed Graves' disease patients. Peripheral blood TCR sequencing and RNA sequencing compared persistent Graves' disease patients with newly diagnosed Graves' disease patients. On the study overall, not on this receptor specifically: Persistent Graves' disease patients showed lower TCR Shannon entropy and fewer highly expanded clones than newly diagnosed patients, suggesting clonal expansion. Persistent disease showed preferential use of TRBV28, TRBJ1-2 and TRBJ2-5, whereas newly diagnosed disease favored TRBV20-1 and TRBJ2-1. As a limitation, the authors acknowledged that the small sample size may reduce accuracy. Persistent patients shared more public clonotypes among themselves (around 2,700) than newly diagnosed patients did (over 900). Sequencing and analysis were limited to the TCR beta chain. The study examined only peripheral blood because the primary lesion, thyroid tissue, could not be accessed.

According to the study, the label for this sample's time point signals: newly diagnosed GD, antithyroid drugs for less than 3 months. For both TCR sequencing and RNA sequencing, RNA was extracted from PBMCs in TRIzol. Graves' disease was diagnosed according to American Thyroid Association guidelines. The patients came from an endocrinology department in Xi'an, China. From each patient, approximately 10 milliliters of peripheral blood was collected into an EDTA anticoagulant tube. Ficoll Paque Plus density gradient separation was used to isolate PBMCs, and no additional T cell sorting was done. RNA quality was checked with an Agilent 2100 Bioanalyzer and agarose gel, and concentration with a NanoDrop 2000. The CDR3 covers 17 residues, taking in both the cysteine and the phenylalanine. Of the read, only the CDR3 DNA is kept; its 51 bases are in frame from base 1. CDR1 KGHSH and CDR2 LQKENI were looked up in the germline V gene.

In regard to this clonotype: This clone's antigen is unknown. A much larger clone lies a single base off, so this may be a read error.

The receptor library was made with multiplex PCR. TCRdb names Illumina HiSeq 4000 as the instrument used. TCR beta libraries were built with iRepertoire HTBI primers and Arm-PCR amplification of CDR3 regions. Before sequencing, the PCR products underwent gel purification. The authors' pipeline ran thus. A total of fewer than 80 TRBV and 14 TRBJ segments were identified across samples and were used for gene usage analysis of CDR3 amino acid clonotypes. COPE and FqMerger were used to merge filtered high-quality paired reads into contigs. BLAST was used to align contigs to IMGT TRBV, TRBD and TRBJ reference genes, and CDR3 was defined according to IMGT. Any clonotype with a frequency above 0.1% was counted as a highly expanded clone. Shannon entropy was used to measure repertoire diversity, and the Gini coefficient was used to measure V-J evenness. A clonotype found in more than one individual was treated as public. TCRdb took the public reads, trimmed them with fastp at Q25, ran MiXCR for clone calling and kept in-frame beta chains. Each entry merges the rows of one CDR3 protein and shows their most common DNA and genes. In this record, the V and J calls reflect TCRdb's handling and not the investigators' own analysis. Within this sample are about 430,000 distinct CDR3 sequences, with over 14% of them counted one time only. Over 7% of the sample belongs to the ten largest clones.

Another study also made use of these data, one on T cells in Graves' hyperthyroidism and ophthalmopathy. The second paper states: A patient counted as having stable Graves' hyperthyroidism if no progression to ophthalmopathy occurred over 18 months of follow-up. The hyperthyroidism patients were between 18 and 65 years old and newly diagnosed, with a disease duration of less than 2 months. Exclusion was applied to patients with uncontrolled infections, other autoimmune diseases, pregnancy or lactation. Diagnoses were established on the basis of clinical symptoms, serum thyroxine and TRAb, thyroid ultrasound, and orbital computed tomography. The first round of RT-PCR for the TCR CDR3 was performed with the HTBI primer set and the Qiagen OneStep RT-PCR kit. Most expanded thyroid clonotypes (frequency above 0.001) were also detected in blood, a finding suggesting that blood repertoires may reflect thyroid immune responses. A model built on a 13 V-J signature distinguished ophthalmopathy from stable hyperthyroidism, reaching 87.88% sensitivity and around 81% specificity in cross-validation and 80%/75% in testing. During validation, the model predicted progression to ophthalmopathy a median of about 6.5 months ahead of onset, with approximately 71% sensitivity and 72% to 80% specificity. A discovery cohort of roughly 100 patients, roughly 40 with Graves' ophthalmopathy and approximately 57 with stable Graves' hyperthyroidism, was used to find distinguishing TCR V-J signatures. An independent validation cohort of 18 to 20 hyperthyroidism patients and approximately 15 patients who later progressed to ophthalmopathy tested prospective prediction of ophthalmopathy. The roughly 94 discovery patients were randomly split 7:3 into training and test sets. In several Graves' hyperthyroidism patients, the study also compared T-cell repertoires from thyroid tissue with T-cell repertoires from blood. After blood sampling, hyperthyroidism patients were treated with methimazole at a starting dose of 30 mg daily, and ophthalmopathy patients were treated with high-dose intravenous methylprednisolone. A second multiplex PCR round built the libraries, followed by size selection and purification. The libraries were sequenced on an Illumina HiSeq2000 using paired-end 100 bp reads. SOAPnuke was used to process the raw data, with reads discarded if the reads contained adapters or uncalled bases, had a mean Phred below 15, or lacked an exact constant-primer or identifier match. High-quality paired reads were merged using COPE v1.2.5, and each unique nucleotide sequence was defined as a clonotype. MiTCR v1.1 was used to align the clonotypes against IMGT TRBV, TRBD and TRBJ reference segments. The analysis included only V-J combinations with a frequency above 0.0001, which together covered approximately 99% of the repertoires. The TCS score was defined as the ratio of F50 (clonal expansion) to E x V (chaos), calculated using BLOSUM62-based TCRdist between CDR3 peptides within each V-J. Welch's t-statistics and random forest reduced several hundred V-J features to roughly 13, which were used in a naive Bayes classifier (R e1071). No statistical method was used to set the sample size in advance, and investigators knew the group allocation. According to the paper, TCR Vbeta CDR3 sequencing was carried out on about 140 peripheral blood samples, which came from approximately 43 ophthalmopathy, under 85 hyperthyroidism and about 17 progressor patients.

Rearrangement joined TRBV18 to TRBJ2-1, with 8 bases in between that match TRBD2. Sequencing was performed on peripheral blood mononuclear cells (PBMCs), taken at new diagnosis, from a patient treated with antithyroid drugs. The receptor was isolated from a woman in her 40s with Graves disease. Donor details come from another sample of the same person, matched by shared clones. The nucleotide sequence is given as TGTGCCTGCTCACTCACTAGCGGACTCCTCTCCTACAATGAGCAGTTCTTC. It is translated as CACSLTSGLLSYNEQFF.